Included here is one T cell receptor (beta chain) sequence, with context. Its specificity is not known. These data are taken from a study of shared clonotypes between healthy human individuals. Study results and caveats: Sampling was confined to blood; repertoires within tissues likely differ. Generation probabilities were higher for clonotypes shared across all four sorted-subset donors than for unshared ones. At large depth, rarefaction still showed sorted-subset sequencing to be incomplete.

Sequenced by immunoSEQ multiplex PCR; TCRdb stores in-frame clones only, minus some. The sample has about 2.3 million clones; over 85% are singletons. The germline V gene has CDR1 SGHDT and CDR2 YYEEEE. There are 18 residues in the CDR3. The V gene lost 1 base and the J gene lost 2 bases, with 21 bases spanning the gap. Every donor was a Caucasian adult from Nashville, Tennessee. The origin of this receptor is a man in his late teens or twenties in good health. Some clones in this sample may be carry-over from other donors' samples. The source material was naive CD4+ T cells from PBMCs. This sample's subset: CD45RA+ positively selected. The gene calls are TRBV5-6 and TRBJ1-1; unclear D gene. This CDR3 reads CASSLPPRGSWDNTEAFF. The DNA for the CDR3 is TGTGCCAGCAGCTTGCCGCCCCGCGGCAGTTGGGATAACACTGAAGCTTTCTTT.